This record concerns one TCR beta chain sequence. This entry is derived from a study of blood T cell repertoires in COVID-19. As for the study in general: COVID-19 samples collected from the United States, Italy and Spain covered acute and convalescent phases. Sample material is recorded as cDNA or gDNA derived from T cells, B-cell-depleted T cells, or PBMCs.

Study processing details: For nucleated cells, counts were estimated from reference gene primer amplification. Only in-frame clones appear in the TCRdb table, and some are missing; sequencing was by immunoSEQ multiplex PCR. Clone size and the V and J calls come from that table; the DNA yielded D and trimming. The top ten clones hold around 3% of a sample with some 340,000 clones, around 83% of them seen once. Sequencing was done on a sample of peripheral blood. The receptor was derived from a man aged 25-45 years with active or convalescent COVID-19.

The CDR3, as DNA: TGTGCCAGCAGCTTTCGGCTAGCGGGGACCTACGAGCAGTACTTC. Protein product: CASSFRLAGTYEQYF. The chain links TRBV13 to TRBJ2-7; 9 nucleotides line up with TRBD2. The CDR3 is 15 residues long. V trimming: 3 bases; J trimming: 2 bases; junction bases outside the gene matches: 5. Germline CDR1 PRHDT, CDR2 FYEKMQ (reference sequence).